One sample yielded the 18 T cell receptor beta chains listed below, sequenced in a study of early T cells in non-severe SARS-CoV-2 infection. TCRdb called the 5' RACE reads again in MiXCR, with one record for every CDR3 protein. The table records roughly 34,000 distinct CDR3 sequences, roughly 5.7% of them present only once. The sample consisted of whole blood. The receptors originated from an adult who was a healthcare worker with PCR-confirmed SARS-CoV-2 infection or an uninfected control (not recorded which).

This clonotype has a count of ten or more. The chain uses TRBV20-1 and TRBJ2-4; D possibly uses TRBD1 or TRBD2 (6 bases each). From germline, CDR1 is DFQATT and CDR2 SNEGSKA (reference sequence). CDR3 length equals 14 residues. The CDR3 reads CKASGALAKNIQYF. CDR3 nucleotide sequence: TGCAAGGCCTCGGGGGCCCTAGCCAAAAACATTCAGTACTTC.

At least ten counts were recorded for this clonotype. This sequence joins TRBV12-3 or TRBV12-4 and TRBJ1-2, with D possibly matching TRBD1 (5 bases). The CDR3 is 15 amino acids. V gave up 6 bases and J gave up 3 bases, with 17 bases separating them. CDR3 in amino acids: CASRPVGGLDYGYTF. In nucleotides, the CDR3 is TGTGCCAGCAGACCCGTTGGGGGTTTGGACTATGGCTACACCTTC.

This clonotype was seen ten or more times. This CDR3 reads CASNPRRTGVDEQYF. CDR3 nucleotide sequence: TGTGCCAGCAACCCTCGTCGGACAGGGGTGGACGAGCAGTACTTC. The gene calls are TRBV2 and TRBJ2-7; 9 bases are shared with TRBD1. CDR3 length: 15 residues. The J segment lost 5 bases and the V segment lost 7 bases, leaving 12 bases of the junction unmatched. CDR1 and CDR2 from the germline V gene are SNHLY and FYNNEI.

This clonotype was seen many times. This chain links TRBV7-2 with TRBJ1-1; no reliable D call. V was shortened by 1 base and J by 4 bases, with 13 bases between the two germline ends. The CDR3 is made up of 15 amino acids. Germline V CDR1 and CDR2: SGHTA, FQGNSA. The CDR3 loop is CASSLGYSEGTEAFF. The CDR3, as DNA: TGTGCCAGCAGCTTAGGCTACAGTGAGGGCACTGAAGCTTTCTTT.

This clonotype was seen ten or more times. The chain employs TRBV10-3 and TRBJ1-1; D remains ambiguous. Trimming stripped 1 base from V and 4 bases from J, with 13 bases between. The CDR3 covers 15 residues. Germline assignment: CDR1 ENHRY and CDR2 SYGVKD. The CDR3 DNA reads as TGTGCCATCAGTGAGTACATGTCGGGTTCCACTGAAGCTTTCTTT. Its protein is CAISEYMSGSTEAFF.

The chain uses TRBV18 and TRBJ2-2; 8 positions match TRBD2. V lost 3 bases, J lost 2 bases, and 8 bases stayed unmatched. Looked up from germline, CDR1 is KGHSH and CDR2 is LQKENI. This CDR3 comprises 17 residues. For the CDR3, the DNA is TGTGCCAGCTCACCGTCGGGGGGACTAGGAAACACCGGGGAGCTGTTTTTT. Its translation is CASSPSGGLGNTGELFF. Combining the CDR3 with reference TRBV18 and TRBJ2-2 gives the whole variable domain NAGVMQNPRHLVRRRGQEARLRCSPMKGHSHVYWYRQLPEEGLKFMVYLQKENIIDESGMPKERFSAEFPKEGPSILRIQQVVRGDSAAYFCASSPSGGLGNTGELFFGEGSRLTVL.

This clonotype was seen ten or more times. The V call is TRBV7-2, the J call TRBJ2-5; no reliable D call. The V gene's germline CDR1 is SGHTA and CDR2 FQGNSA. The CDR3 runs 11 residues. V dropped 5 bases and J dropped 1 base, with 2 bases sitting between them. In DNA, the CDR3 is TGTGCCAGCAGCGCCCAAGAGACCCAGTACTTC. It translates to CASSAQETQYF.

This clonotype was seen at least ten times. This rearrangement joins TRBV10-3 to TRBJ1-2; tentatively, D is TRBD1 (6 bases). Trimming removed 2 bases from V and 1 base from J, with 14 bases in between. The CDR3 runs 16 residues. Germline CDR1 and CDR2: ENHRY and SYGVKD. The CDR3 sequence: CAISERQASINYGYTF. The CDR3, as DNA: TGTGCCATCAGTGAGCGACAGGCGTCGATTAACTATGGCTACACCTTC.

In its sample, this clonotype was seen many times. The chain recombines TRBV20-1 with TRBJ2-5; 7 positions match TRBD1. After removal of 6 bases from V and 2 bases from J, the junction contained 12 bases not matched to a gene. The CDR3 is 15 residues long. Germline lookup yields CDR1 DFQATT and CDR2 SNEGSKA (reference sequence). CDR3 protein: CSASGKGTVQETQYF. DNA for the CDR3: TGCAGTGCAAGTGGCAAAGGGACAGTACAAGAGACCCAGTACTTC.

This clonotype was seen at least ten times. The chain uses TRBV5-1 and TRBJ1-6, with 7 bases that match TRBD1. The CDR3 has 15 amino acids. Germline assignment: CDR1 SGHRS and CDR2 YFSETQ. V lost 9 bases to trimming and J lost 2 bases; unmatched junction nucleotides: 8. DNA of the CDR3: TGCGCCACAAGACAGGGTTGGACCTATAATTCACCCCTCCACTTT. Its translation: CATRQGWTYNSPLHF. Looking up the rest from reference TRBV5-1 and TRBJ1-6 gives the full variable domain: KAGVTQTPRYLIKTRGQQVTLSCSPISGHRSVSWYQQTPGQGLQFLFEYFSETQRNKGNFPGRFSGRQFSNSRSEMNVSTLELGDSALYLCATRQGWTYNSPLHFGNGTRLTVT.

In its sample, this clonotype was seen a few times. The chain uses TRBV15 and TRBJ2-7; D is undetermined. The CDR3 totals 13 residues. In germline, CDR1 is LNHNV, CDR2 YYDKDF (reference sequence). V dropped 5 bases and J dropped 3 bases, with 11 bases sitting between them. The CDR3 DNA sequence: TGTGCCACCAGCGAACAAATAGGCTACGAGCAGTACTTC. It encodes CATSEQIGYEQYF.

Here the CDR3 reads CASSERGQMNTEAFF. The CDR3 DNA reads as TGTGCCAGCAGTGAACGGGGACAGATGAACACTGAAGCTTTCTTT. This rearrangement joins TRBV2 to TRBJ1-1, with TRBD1 matching 7 bases. This CDR3 has 15 amino acids. The V gene end was trimmed by 2 bases and the J gene end by 0 bases; junction bases not matched to a gene: 3. CDR1 is SNHLY, CDR2 FYNNEI, per germline.

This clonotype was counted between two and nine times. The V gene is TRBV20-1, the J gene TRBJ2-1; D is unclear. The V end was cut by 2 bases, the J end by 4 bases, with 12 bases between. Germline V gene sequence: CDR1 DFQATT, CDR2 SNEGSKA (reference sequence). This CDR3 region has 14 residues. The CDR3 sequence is CSARILGPYNEQFF. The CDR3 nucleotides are TGCAGTGCTAGAATCCTAGGACCATACAATGAGCAGTTCTTC.

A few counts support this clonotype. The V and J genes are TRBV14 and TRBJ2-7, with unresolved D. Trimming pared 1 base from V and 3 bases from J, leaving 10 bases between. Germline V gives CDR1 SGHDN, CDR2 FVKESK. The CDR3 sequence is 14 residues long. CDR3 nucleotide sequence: TGTGCCAGCAGCCAAGTAAAAGGCGTCTACGAGCAGTACTTC. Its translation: CASSQVKGVYEQYF.

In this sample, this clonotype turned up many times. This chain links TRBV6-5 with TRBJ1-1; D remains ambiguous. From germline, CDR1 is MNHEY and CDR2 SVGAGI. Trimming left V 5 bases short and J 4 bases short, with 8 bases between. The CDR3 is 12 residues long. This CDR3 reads CASSTRGTEAFF. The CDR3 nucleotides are TGTGCCAGCAGTACCCGGGGCACTGAAGCTTTCTTT.

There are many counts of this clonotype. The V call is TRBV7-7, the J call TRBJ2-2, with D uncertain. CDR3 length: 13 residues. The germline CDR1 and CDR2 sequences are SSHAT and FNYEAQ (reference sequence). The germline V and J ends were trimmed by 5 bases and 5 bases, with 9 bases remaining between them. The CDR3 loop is CASSKELTGELFF. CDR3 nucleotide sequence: TGTGCCAGCAGCAAGGAGTTAACCGGGGAGCTGTTTTTT.

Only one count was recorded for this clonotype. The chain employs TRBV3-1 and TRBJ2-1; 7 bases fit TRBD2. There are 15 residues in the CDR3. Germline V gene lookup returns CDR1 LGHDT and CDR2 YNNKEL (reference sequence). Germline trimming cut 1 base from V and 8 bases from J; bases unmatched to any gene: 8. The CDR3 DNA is TGTGCCAGCAGCCAAGTCGGCGGGGGAAGAGATGAGCAGTTCTTC. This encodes CASSQVGGGRDEQFF.

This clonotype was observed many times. The CDR3 region is CASSQDSWGAGANEQFF. CDR3 nucleotides: TGCGCCAGCAGCCAAGATTCCTGGGGGGCGGGGGCCAATGAGCAGTTCTTC. The V and J genes are TRBV4-3 and TRBJ2-1; possibly TRBD2 for D (7 bases). V lost 0 bases and J lost 6, with 18 bases in between. Germline V gene sequence: CDR1 LGHNA, CDR2 YSLEER. The CDR3 sequence is 17 residues long.